This T cell receptor (beta chain) was recorded in a study of post-analysis software for immune sequencing data. Findings and caveats of the study: Among multiple sclerosis patients, normalized Chao1 diversity was significantly below that of controls. About five TRBV segments were more frequent in patients than controls; TRBV5-6, TRBV5-1 and TRBV20-1 belonged to this group.

V was cut by 3 bases and J by 3 bases, with 12 bases left in between. Per the germline V gene, CDR1 is DFQATT and CDR2 is SNEGSKA (reference sequence). This CDR3 is 13 amino acids long. Unique molecular identifiers were carried by the TCR beta cDNA libraries. TCRdb redid the calling of the PCR reads with MiXCR, one entry per CDR3 protein. The table records fewer than 600,000 distinct CDR3 sequences, approximately 45% of them present only once. In the case of this clonotype: As yet, its antigen is unknown.

The receptor was isolated from a girl aged 5-17 years with multiple sclerosis. The chain uses TRBV20-1 and TRBJ2-7; D tentatively fits TRBD1 or TRBD2 (5 bases each). Material: blood. CDR3 DNA sequence: TGCAGTGCTAGTGGGGACGACCTCTACGAGCAGTACTTC. Amino acid sequence: CSASGDDLYEQYF.